The sequence of this TCR beta chain was determined in a study of T-cell reconstitution after alpha-beta-depleted transplantation in children. Using unique molecular identifiers, the investigators prepared the TCRbeta library. MiXCR, applied by TCRdb to the PCR reads, yields one record per CDR3 protein. This sample has about 58,000 distinct CDR3 sequences, with approximately 46% found just once. The V and J ends lost 4 bases and 0 bases respectively, with 10 bases between them. Per germline, CDR1 MGHRA and CDR2 YSYEKL. The CDR3 consists of 14 residues. This clonotype was seen a few times. Material: PBMCs, mostly from graft donor cells, obtained 360 days after TCRalphabeta/CD19-depleted stem cell transplant. This chain connects TRBV4-1 to TRBJ2-7, with a weak D call TRBD1 (5 bases). The clonotype was recovered from a male patient younger than 18 who had a stem cell transplant for acute lymphoblastic leukemia, so the T cells may come from the graft donor. Here the CDR3 DNA reads TGCGCCAGCAGCCTTACAGGTTACTCCTACGAGCAGTACTTC. It is translated as CASSLTGYSYEQYF.